Here is one TCR beta chain with its context. Per the original methods: Quantification of nucleated cells was approximated via reference gene primer amplification. This table comes from immunoSEQ multiplex PCR, and its TCRdb copy is limited to in-frame clones, with some not included. The DNA was the basis for D and trimming; V, J and clone size are from that table. The data show 95,000 to 150,000 clones, roughly 74% seen once. The length of the CDR3 is 14 residues. V lost 6 bases and J lost 5, with 17 bases in between. Germline V gene sequence: CDR1 SNHLY, CDR2 FYNNEI. This entry comes from a study of blood T cell repertoires in COVID-19. Turning to the study itself: COVID-19 samples collected from the United States, Italy and Spain covered acute and convalescent phases. T cells, B-cell-depleted T cells, or PBMCs provided the cDNA or gDNA that served as material.

The receptor comes from a man aged 55 to 69 with acute or convalescent COVID-19. Sequences were obtained from peripheral blood. The chain combines TRBV2 with TRBJ2-7; TRBD1 is a possible D gene (6 bases). The CDR3 sequence: CASRGDRSLDEQYF. The CDR3 DNA reads TGTGCCAGCAGAGGAGACAGGTCTCTGGACGAGCAGTACTTC.